This passage covers 6 T cell receptor beta chains from one sample sequenced in a study of PD-L1 blockade in urothelial cancer (TCRdb year 2017). The method behind the library was the immunoSEQ multiplex PCR assay. What TCRdb holds here is the immuneACCESS table cut down to in-frame rearrangements. Part of the clones is not present; checked against another copy, under half of the missing clones reflect an unresolved V gene, and the others are unexplained. A total of about 49,000 clones appear in this sample, around 90% of them only once. The ten largest clones add up to approximately 7.1% of the sample. Sequenced material: PBMCs, taken around atezolizumab (anti-PD-L1) treatment. The source of these receptors is a man in his sixties with urothelial cancer.

This clone was seen just once. The CDR3 DNA reads as TGTGCCAGCAGCCCGGGACAGTTAGAACTAGATGAGCAGTTCTTC. Amino acid sequence: CASSPGQLELDEQFF. The V call is TRBV4-2, the J call TRBJ2-1, with 7 nucleotides matching TRBD1. V lost 4 bases to trimming and J lost 8 bases; unmatched junction nucleotides: 11. Germline CDR1 reads LGHNA; CDR2 reads YNFKEQ. The CDR3 totals 15 residues.

This rearrangement joins TRBV7-8 to TRBJ2-5, with D tentatively TRBD2 (7 bases). V was clipped by 4 bases and J by 4 bases, with 16 bases between them. From germline, CDR1 is SGHVS and CDR2 FQNEAQ. CDR3 length: 15 amino acids. CDR3 DNA: TGTGCCAGCAGCTCCTGGGGGGGCCTTCGAGAGACCCAGTACTTC. Protein sequence: CASSSWGGLRETQYF. The variable domain in full, completed from reference TRBV7-8 and TRBJ2-5, reads GAGVSQSPRYKVAKRGQDVALRCDPISGHVSLFWYQQALGQGPEFLTYFQNEAQLDKSGLPSDRFFAERPEGSVSTLKIQRTQQEDSAVYLCASSSWGGLRETQYFGPGTRLLVL.

This clone was counted a few times. The V and J genes are TRBV11-3 and TRBJ1-6, with a possible D match to TRBD1 (6 bases). Germline V gives CDR1 SGHNT, CDR2 YENEEA. V lost 4 bases to trimming and J lost 10 bases, with 11 bases between them. CDR3 length: 13 amino acids. CDR3 protein: CASSYTGRSPLHF. CDR3 bases: TGTGCCAGCAGCTACACAGGGAGATCACCCCTCCACTTT.

CDR3 sequence reads: CASSYSLAGGDNEQFF. CDR3 nucleotides: TGTGCCAGCAGTTACTCCCTAGCGGGGGGGGACAATGAGCAGTTCTTC. The genes are TRBV7-8 and TRBJ2-1, with 12 nucleotides matching TRBD2. V gave up 6 bases and J gave up 5 bases; unmatched junction bases: 8. CDR1 is SGHVS and CDR2 is FQNEAQ in the germline V gene. This CDR3 region has 16 residues.

This sequence joins TRBV9 and TRBJ1-5; D gene ambiguous. V shed 2 bases and J shed 1 base, with 10 bases lying between them. The CDR3 consists of 15 residues. Per germline, CDR1 SGDLS and CDR2 YYNGEE. For the CDR3, the DNA is TGTGCCAGCAGCGTCTCTCCACAGAGCAATCAGCCCCAGCATTTT. It yields the protein CASSVSPQSNQPQHF.

The gene calls are TRBV7-9 and TRBJ2-1; 7 bases are shared with TRBD1. V shed 5 bases and J 6 bases; nucleotides not matched to a gene: 10. The CDR3 is 15 amino acids. Germline CDR1 SEHNR, CDR2 FQNEAQ (reference sequence). The CDR3 sequence: CASSLRTGKPNEQFF. In DNA, the CDR3 is TGTGCCAGCAGCCTAAGGACAGGCAAACCCAATGAGCAGTTCTTC. The whole variable domain, remainder taken from reference TRBV7-9 and TRBJ2-1, is DTGVSQNPRHKITKRGQNVTFRCDPISEHNRLYWYRQTLGQGPEFLTYFQNEAQLEKSRLLSDRFSAERPKGSFSTLEIQRTEQGDSAMYLCASSLRTGKPNEQFFGPGTRLTVL.